This T cell receptor beta chain emerged from a study of blood T cell repertoires in COVID-19. Study-level information: Spain, Italy and the United States supplied samples that represented acute and convalescent COVID-19. Nucleic acid was either cDNA or gDNA, and it came from T cells, B-cell-depleted T cells, or PBMCs.

On this clone: Other nucleotide sequences from this sample produce the same CDR3.

Per the original data handling: Amplifying reference gene primers gave estimates of nucleated cell counts. Measured with immunoSEQ multiplex PCR; TCRdb has only the in-frame clones, and not every one. V and J calls and clone size are copied from that table; D and trimming were computed from the DNA. The data hold 150,000 or so clones, with approximately 86% observed a single time. Germline values: CDR1 MNHEY, CDR2 SVGAGI. CDR3 length equals 13 residues. V was pared by 2 bases and J by 2 bases, with 6 bases between. The specimen sequenced was peripheral blood. The origin of this receptor is a man aged 18 to 29 with acute or convalescent COVID-19. V gene TRBV6-5 combines with J gene TRBJ1-1; D is ambiguous. As DNA, the CDR3 is TGTGCCAGCAGTTACGCAGAAAACACTGAAGCTTTCTTT. This codes for CASSYAENTEAFF.